This T cell receptor (beta chain) emerged from a study of T cells in Graves' hyperthyroidism and ophthalmopathy. The V segment lost 5 bases and the J segment 7 bases; nucleotides outside the gene matches: 11. Germline CDR1 and CDR2: MNHEY and SMNVEV (reference sequence). This CDR3 has 15 residues. Regions amplified from RNA transcripts were the TCR beta CDR3 regions. With the HTBI primer set, the TCR CDR3 went through a first round of RT-PCR. MiXCR was run by TCRdb on the multiplex PCR reads, yielding one entry per CDR3 protein. The data contain about 380,000 distinct CDR3 sequences, around 14% of them singletons. This clonotype appeared many times.

The V call is TRBV27, the J call TRBJ2-1; 7 bases align to TRBD1. This sequence originates from a woman aged 55 to 70 with Graves' hyperthyroidism. The specimen sequenced was blood. CDR3 loop: CASSPTRGRVNEQFF. The CDR3 DNA reads as TGTGCCAGCAGTCCAACTAGGGGGCGGGTGAATGAGCAGTTCTTC.